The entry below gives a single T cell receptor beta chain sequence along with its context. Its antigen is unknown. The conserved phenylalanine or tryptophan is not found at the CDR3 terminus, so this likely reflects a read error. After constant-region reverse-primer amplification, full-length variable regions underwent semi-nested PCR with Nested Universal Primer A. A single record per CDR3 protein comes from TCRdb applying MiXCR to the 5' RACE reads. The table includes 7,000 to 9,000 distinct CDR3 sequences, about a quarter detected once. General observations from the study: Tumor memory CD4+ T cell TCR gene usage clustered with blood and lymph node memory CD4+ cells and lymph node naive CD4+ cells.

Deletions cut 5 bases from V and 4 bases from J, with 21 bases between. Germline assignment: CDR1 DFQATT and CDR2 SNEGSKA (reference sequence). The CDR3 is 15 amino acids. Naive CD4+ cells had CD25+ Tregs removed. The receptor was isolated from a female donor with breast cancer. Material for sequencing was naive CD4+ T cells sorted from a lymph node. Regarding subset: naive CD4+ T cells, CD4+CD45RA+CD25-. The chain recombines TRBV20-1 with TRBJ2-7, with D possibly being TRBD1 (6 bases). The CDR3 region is CSADRLVGFYYEQYI. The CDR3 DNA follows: TGCAGTGCTGACAGGCTGGTTGGATTTTATTACGAGCAGTACATC.